Below, 19 T cell receptor beta chains from the same sample are listed, as sequenced in a study of identical twins. TCRdb re-called the 5' RACE reads with MiXCR, one entry per CDR3 protein. The sample consists of 350,000 to 600,000 distinct CDR3 sequences, around 14% of them appearing once. The data were also submitted as part of a second study, on yellow fever vaccine responses in identical twins.

Sequencing used CD4+ T cells sorted from blood. Receptor source: a woman aged 18-35 years in good health.

This clonotype appeared a few times. The chain joins TRBV15 to TRBJ2-7; 9 bases map to TRBD2. CDR1 is LNHNV and CDR2 is YYDKDF in the germline V gene (reference sequence). Unmatched junction bases numbered 8, after V lost 1 base and J lost 7 bases. The CDR3 sequence is 15 residues long. The CDR3 nucleotides read TGTGCCACCAGCAGAGGGATAGCGGGAGATGGAGAGCAGTACTTC. Translating it yields CATSRGIAGDGEQYF.

This chain connects TRBV29-1 to TRBJ2-1; D remains ambiguous. The CDR3 sequence is 13 residues long. Trimming left V 8 bases short and J 4 bases short, with 15 bases between. From germline, CDR1 is SQVTM and CDR2 ANQGSEA. The CDR3 region is CSLSTLLYNEQFF. CDR3 coding DNA: TGCAGCCTGTCCACCCTCCTGTACAATGAGCAGTTCTTC.

This clonotype was found a few times. The rearrangement uses TRBV3-1 and TRBJ2-7; a possible D gene is TRBD1 (5 bases). CDR3 size: 14 residues. Germline values: CDR1 LGHDT, CDR2 YNNKEL (reference sequence). V was cut by 0 bases and J by 9 bases, with 15 bases left in between. CDR3 coding DNA: TGTGCCAGCAGCCAAGATTTACGCCAGGGTGGGCAGTACTTC. Translation: CASSQDLRQGGQYF.

In its sample, this clonotype was seen a few times. The chain carries TRBV5-6 and TRBJ1-4; D perhaps matches TRBD1 (6 bases). The V gene lost 1 base and the J gene lost 8 bases, with 15 bases spanning the gap. Germline V gene sequence: CDR1 SGHDT, CDR2 YYEEEE. This CDR3 comprises 15 residues. This chain's CDR3 is CASSLQGTSTEKLFF. The CDR3 DNA follows: TGTGCCAGCAGCTTGCAGGGGACCAGTACGGAAAAACTGTTTTTT.

The chain couples TRBV20-1 to TRBJ2-1, with 8 nucleotides matching TRBD2. Trimming removed 1 base from V and 4 bases from J; junction bases left unmatched: 6. Germline values: CDR1 DFQATT, CDR2 SNEGSKA (reference sequence). This CDR3 has 15 amino acids. CDR3 in amino acids: CSARVRGRNYNEQFF. Written as DNA, the CDR3 is TGCAGTGCTAGAGTACGCGGGAGGAATTACAATGAGCAGTTCTTC.

The V and J genes are TRBV4-1 and TRBJ2-7; the match to TRBD1 covers 10 bases. J lost 3 bases, V lost 3 bases, and 5 bases had no gene match. This CDR3 has 15 amino acids. Germline V CDR1 and CDR2: MGHRA, YSYEKL. CDR3 nucleotide sequence: TGCGCCAGCAGCCACGTAGGGACAGGGGTCTACGAGCAGTACTTC. Amino acid sequence: CASSHVGTGVYEQYF.

This clonotype turned up a few times. The rearrangement links TRBV20-1 to TRBJ1-4; 7 positions agree with TRBD1. This CDR3 is 15 amino acids long. Germline CDR1 DFQATT, CDR2 SNEGSKA (reference sequence). With 0 bases clipped from V and 8 bases from J, the junction kept 9 bases outside the gene matches. In DNA form, the CDR3 reads TGCAGTGCTAGAGAAGGGACAGCTTCGCGGGAAAAACTGTTTTTT. It specifies CSAREGTASREKLFF.

In its sample, this clonotype was seen many times. DNA of the CDR3: TGCAGCGCCGTCCCAGCGGGCACTGAAGCTTTCTTT. Residues: CSAVPAGTEAFF. The rearrangement uses TRBV29-1 and TRBJ1-1; no reliable D call. Germline CDR1 reads SQVTM; CDR2 reads ANQGSEA. The ends were cut back, 7 bases at V and 4 bases at J, with 13 bases in the middle. CDR3 length equals 12 residues.

The table lists this clonotype with a few counts. V is TRBV5-6 and J is TRBJ1-4; D perhaps matches TRBD1 (5 bases). The CDR3 runs to 16 residues. CDR1 and CDR2 from the germline V gene are SGHDT and YYEEEE. Trimming took 0 bases from V and 0 from J, leaving 9 bases between them. The CDR3: CASSLAGIATNEKLFF. The DNA for the CDR3 is TGTGCCAGCAGCTTGGCAGGGATAGCAACTAATGAAAAACTGTTTTTT.

J is TRBJ2-7 and V is TRBV6-5; D is unclear. Germline V gene data show CDR1 as MNHEY and CDR2 as SVGAGI. This CDR3 is built from 13 residues. Trimming took 0 bases from V and 3 from J, leaving 6 bases between them. CDR3 coding DNA: TGTGCCAGCAGTTACTCGGCGGACTACGAGCAGTACTTC. This sequence encodes CASSYSADYEQYF.

This clonotype was found many times. The chain has TRBV19 and TRBJ2-1, with D possibly matching TRBD2 (6 bases). The CDR3 has 15 amino acids. Germline-derived CDR1 and CDR2 are LNHDA and SQIVND (reference sequence). The V and J ends lost 2 bases and 0 bases respectively, with 8 bases between them. DNA of the CDR3: TGTGCCAGTAGTATAAGGAGGGACTCCTACAATGAGCAGTTCTTC. Its translation: CASSIRRDSYNEQFF.

The chain combines TRBV27 with TRBJ2-7; the match to TRBD2 covers 11 bases. The germline CDR1 and CDR2 sequences are MNHEY and SMNVEV (reference sequence). V trimming: 7 bases; J trimming: 3 bases; junction bases outside the gene matches: 8. The CDR3 covers 15 residues. The CDR3 sequence is CASKLAGGRNYEQYF. CDR3 DNA: TGTGCCAGCAAGTTAGCGGGGGGGCGAAACTACGAGCAGTACTTC.

This clonotype came up a few times. The chain combines TRBV6-1 with TRBJ2-7; D call uncertain. V lost 4 bases and J 2 bases, leaving 9 bases between the germline ends. The V gene's germline CDR1 is MNHNS and CDR2 SASEGT. The CDR3 length is 13 residues. The chain's CDR3 is CASSGGLAYEQYF. The CDR3 DNA follows: TGTGCCAGCAGTGGGGGTCTGGCCTACGAGCAGTACTTC.

The CDR3 protein is CSASLVGTGELFF. The CDR3 DNA reads as TGCAGTGCTAGCTTAGTGGGCACCGGGGAGCTGTTTTTT. The rearrangement uses TRBV20-1 and TRBJ2-2, with unresolved D. Germline V gene sequence: CDR1 DFQATT, CDR2 SNEGSKA (reference sequence). With 3 bases removed from V and 4 bases from J, the gap between germline ends came to 9 bases. CDR3 length equals 13 residues.

The genes are TRBV5-1 and TRBJ2-7, with D perhaps being TRBD1 or TRBD2 (6 bases each). V shed 1 base and J shed 5 bases, with 16 bases lying between them. CDR3 length equals 15 residues. Germline V gene sequence: CDR1 SGHRS, CDR2 YFSETQ. The CDR3 reads CASSLNTGRSNEQYF. Written as DNA, the CDR3 is TGCGCCAGCAGCTTGAATACAGGGAGGTCCAACGAGCAGTACTTC.

The chain employs TRBV19 and TRBJ1-1; TRBD1 matches 7 bases. The CDR3 extends over 15 amino acids. Germline assignment: CDR1 LNHDA and CDR2 SQIVND (reference sequence). The junction had 11 bases not matched to a gene; V was cut back by 10 bases and J by 0 bases. CDR3 protein: CATTGQSSLNTEAFF. The DNA of the CDR3 is TGTGCCACCACGGGACAGTCGAGCTTGAACACTGAAGCTTTCTTT.

This clonotype was recorded many times. The rearrangement joins TRBV28 to TRBJ2-2; D call uncertain. The germline V gene has CDR1 MDHEN and CDR2 SYDVKM. CDR3 length equals 14 residues. Trimming took 1 base from V and 2 from J, leaving 5 bases between them. CDR3 sequence: CASSLSRNTGELFF. For the CDR3, the DNA is TGTGCCAGCAGTTTATCCCGAAACACCGGGGAGCTGTTTTTT.

The rearrangement uses TRBV28 and TRBJ1-2; D ambiguous. The CDR3 totals 14 residues. Looked up from germline, CDR1 is MDHEN and CDR2 is SYDVKM. V lost 2 bases, J lost 4 bases, and 11 bases lay in between. CDR3 sequence reads: CASSLGREGYGYTF. CDR3 bases: TGTGCCAGCAGTTTAGGGAGAGAGGGCTATGGCTACACCTTC.

The J gene is TRBJ2-7, the V gene TRBV7-9; tentative D call: TRBD2 (5 bases). This CDR3 has 15 residues. V was pared by 1 base and J by 1 base, with 11 bases between. The germline gives CDR1 SEHNR, CDR2 FQNEAQ (reference sequence). The CDR3 region has the DNA TGTGCCAGCAGCTTAGACAGAGGGTTTTCCTACGAGCAGTACTTC. Protein: CASSLDRGFSYEQYF.